Shown below are 26 T cell receptor beta chains from a single sample sequenced in a study of blood T cell repertoires in COVID-19. Assay used: immunoSEQ multiplex PCR; TCRdb lists only in-frame clones, some missing. Seen here are approximately 150,000 clones, over 65% observed once, and the top ten hold 2.2%. Sequenced input: peripheral blood. These receptors all stem from an older man with acute or convalescent COVID-19.

The chain combines TRBV13 with TRBJ1-2; weak D call: TRBD1 (5 bases). Trimming took off 5 bases at V and 4 bases at J, with 14 bases between the two ends. Germline CDR1 PRHDT, CDR2 FYEKMQ (reference sequence). The CDR3 runs 14 residues. Here the CDR3 reads CASSLPGVGYGYTF. CDR3 bases: TGTGCCAGCAGCCTACCGGGGGTCGGCTATGGCTACACCTTC.

The count of this clone is one. V is TRBV10-3 and J is TRBJ2-5; unclear D gene. The germline V gene encodes CDR1 ENHRY and CDR2 SYGVKD. Trimming stripped 2 bases from V and 5 bases from J, with 15 bases between. The CDR3 length is 15 residues. The CDR3 loop reads CAISEPAWAQETQYF. CDR3 nucleotide sequence: TGTGCCATCAGTGAGCCCGCTTGGGCTCAGGAGACCCAGTACTTC.

This clone was observed once. The CDR3 loop is CASSRTVNYGYTF. The DNA of the CDR3 is TGTGCCAGCAGCCGGACAGTAAACTATGGCTACACCTTC. The chain employs TRBV3-1 (or the pseudogene TRBV3-2) and TRBJ1-2; a possible D gene is TRBD1 (6 bases). Germline V gives CDR1 LGHDT, CDR2 YNNKEL (reference sequence). The length of the CDR3 is 13 residues. V lost 4 bases and J 2 bases, leaving 8 bases between the germline ends.

The rearrangement links TRBV5-6 to TRBJ2-3; the match to TRBD2 covers 13 bases. CDR1 and CDR2 from the germline V gene are SGHDT and YYEEEE. There are 16 residues in the CDR3. V lost 4 bases to trimming and J lost 2 bases; unmatched junction nucleotides: 4. The CDR3 DNA follows: TGTGCCAGCAGCCGGGGACTAGCGGGAATCACAGATACGCAGTATTTT. Its protein product is CASSRGLAGITDTQYF.

The chain combines TRBV6-1 with TRBJ1-2; the D is unclear. This CDR3 spans 15 amino acids. CDR1 and CDR2 (germline): MNHNS, SASEGT. Trimming removed 0 bases at V and 0 bases at J, with 8 bases between. CDR3 amino acids: CASSEALGANYGYTF. DNA for the CDR3: TGTGCCAGCAGTGAAGCGCTTGGAGCTAACTATGGCTACACCTTC.

This chain connects TRBV5-1 to TRBJ1-4; D is possibly TRBD1 (6 bases). Germline V gene sequence: CDR1 SGHRS, CDR2 YFSETQ. The length of the CDR3 is 14 residues. V lost 0 bases and J lost 8, with 11 bases in between. The CDR3 loop reads CASSLGQEEEKLFF. For the CDR3, the DNA is TGCGCCAGCAGCTTGGGACAGGAGGAGGAAAAACTGTTTTTT.

The chain combines TRBV18 with TRBJ2-7, with 9 bases identical to TRBD1. V dropped 3 bases and J dropped 7; count of bases not matched to a gene: 7. The CDR3 runs 14 residues. Germline V CDR1 and CDR2: KGHSH, LQKENI. The CDR3 region is CASSPRTGAQEQYF. In DNA, the CDR3 is TGTGCCAGCTCACCCAGGACAGGGGCGCAGGAGCAGTACTTC.

Here the CDR3 reads CASRDGTGGRETQYF. The CDR3 coding sequence is TGTGCCAGCAGGGACGGGACGGGGGGGCGAGAGACCCAGTACTTC. The chain has TRBV2 and TRBJ2-5; 8 bases agree with TRBD2. The germline V gene has CDR1 SNHLY and CDR2 FYNNEI. The length of the CDR3 is 15 residues. V lost 6 bases and J lost 4; bases outside the gene matches: 10.

The rearrangement joins TRBV6-6 to TRBJ2-7; D perhaps matches TRBD1 (5 bases). This CDR3 is built from 14 residues. CDR1 is MNHNY, CDR2 SVGAGI, per germline (reference sequence). Trimming shortened V by 2 bases and J by 4 bases, and 12 bases separated the two germline ends. This CDR3 is CASSYEAGSYEQYF. In DNA form, the CDR3 reads TGTGCCAGCAGTTACGAGGCAGGGTCTTACGAGCAGTACTTC.

The chain has TRBV28 and TRBJ2-2, with D uncertain. The CDR3 sequence is 14 residues long. V was clipped by 6 bases and J by 0 bases, with 8 bases between them. CDR1 MDHEN and CDR2 SYDVKM come from the germline V gene. DNA for the CDR3: TGTGCCAGCAGAGCGACCGCGAACACCGGGGAGCTGTTTTTT. It codes for CASRATANTGELFF.

This chain links TRBV21-1 with TRBJ1-6; TRBD1, the D gene given by the table, was not confirmed from the DNA. TRBV21-1 constitutes a pseudogene. The CDR3 length is 15 residues. DNA of the CDR3: TGTGCCAGCAGCCTCTCGCACAGGGGAAATTCACCCCTCCACTTT. Its translation: CASSLSHRGNSPLHF.

J is TRBJ1-4 and V is TRBV28; no clear D. Germline V CDR1 and CDR2: MDHEN, SYDVKM. This CDR3 comprises 17 residues. Trimming stripped 4 bases from V and 3 bases from J, with 18 bases between. DNA for the CDR3: TGTGCCAGCAGTTCACTGACATCCCCACAACCTAATGAAAAACTGTTTTTT. Its translation: CASSSLTSPQPNEKLFF.

This chain joins TRBV14 and TRBJ2-5, with D possibly TRBD1 on 6 matching bases. Between the trimmed V and J ends, which lost 4 bases and 7 bases, there was a span of 13 bases. From germline, CDR1 is SGHDN and CDR2 FVKESK. CDR3 length: 13 residues. The CDR3 DNA reads TGTGCCAGCAGCCCGACAGGTGTGGGGACCCAGTACTTC. Its translation: CASSPTGVGTQYF.

The V gene is TRBV7-2, the J gene TRBJ1-2, with 10 bases aligning to TRBD1. The CDR3 consists of 16 residues. Germline V lookup: CDR1 SGHTA, CDR2 FQGNSA. Trimming at V came to 5 bases and at J to 4 bases, leaving 10 bases not matched to a gene. The CDR3 bases are TGTGCCAGCAGCCTATTTGACAGGGGGCGCTTCTATGGCTACACCTTC. Encoded protein: CASSLFDRGRFYGYTF.

V usage is TRBV18 and J usage is TRBJ2-4, with D maybe TRBD2 (5 bases). Per the germline V gene, CDR1 is KGHSH and CDR2 is LQKENI. Trimming shortened V by 2 bases and J by 7 bases, and 9 bases separated the two germline ends. There are 13 residues in the CDR3. As DNA, the CDR3 is TGTGCCAGCTCACCAGAGGGCTTGAACATTCAGTACTTC. Its protein product is CASSPEGLNIQYF.

The chain has TRBV25-1 and TRBJ1-5; D unresolved. V shed 2 bases and J shed 3 bases, with 8 bases lying between them. Germline CDR1 is MGHDK and CDR2 is SYGVNS. The CDR3 sequence is 14 residues long. The CDR3 loop reads CASSEVQANQPQHF. Written as DNA, the CDR3 is TGTGCCAGCAGTGAAGTGCAGGCCAATCAGCCCCAGCATTTT. The complete variable domain, with remaining parts taken from reference TRBV25-1 and TRBJ1-5, reads EADIYQTPRYLVIGTGKKITLECSQTMGHDKMYWYQQDPGMELHLIHYSYGVNSTEKGDLSSESTVSRIRTEHFPLTLESARPSHTSQYLCASSEVQANQPQHFGDGTRLSIL.

This chain joins TRBV5-4 and TRBJ2-6; no clear D. Germline values: CDR1 SGHNT, CDR2 YYREEE (reference sequence). V was pared by 0 bases and J by 3 bases, with 7 bases between. This CDR3 has 15 amino acids. CDR3 residues: CASSLAGGGANVLTF. The CDR3 DNA follows: TGTGCCAGCAGCTTGGCCGGTGGTGGGGCCAACGTCCTGACTTTC. The whole variable domain, remainder taken from reference TRBV5-4 and TRBJ2-6, is ETGVTQSPTHLIKTRGQQVTLRCSSQSGHNTVSWYQQALGQGPQFIFQYYREEENGRGNFPPRFSGLQFPNYSSELNVNALELDDSALYLCASSLAGGGANVLTFGAGSRLTVL.

The genes are TRBV27 and TRBJ1-4; TRBD1 agrees at 12 bases. CDR1 is MNHEY, CDR2 SMNVEV, per germline (reference sequence). The CDR3 has 19 residues. Unmatched junction bases numbered 14, after V lost 5 bases and J lost 4 bases. CDR3 in amino acids: CASSKRPGQGASDNEKLFF. CDR3 coding DNA: TGTGCCAGCAGTAAACGACCGGGACAGGGGGCGTCGGATAATGAAAAACTGTTTTTT.

This chain connects TRBV19 to TRBJ2-5, with 9 bases lining up with TRBD1. CDR3 size: 18 residues. Germline trimming cut 6 bases from V and 5 bases from J; bases unmatched to any gene: 19. Germline values: CDR1 LNHDA, CDR2 SQIVND (reference sequence). CDR3 residues: CASSGHFPGQGTWETQYF. The CDR3 DNA sequence: TGTGCCAGTAGCGGCCACTTCCCGGGACAGGGTACGTGGGAGACCCAGTACTTC. The entire variable domain, with the rest obtained from reference TRBV19 and TRBJ2-5, is as follows: DGGITQSPKYLFRKEGQNVTLSCEQNLNHDAMYWYRQDPGQGLRLIYYSQIVNDFQKGDIAEGYSVSREKKESFPLTVTSAQKNPTAFYLCASSGHFPGQGTWETQYFGPGTRLLVL.

A remark on this clone: The same CDR3 also results from other DNA sequences found in this sample. The V gene is TRBV7-9, the J gene TRBJ1-1; 7 nucleotides align to TRBD1. The CDR3 contains 13 residues. The germline CDR1 and CDR2 sequences are SEHNR and FQNEAQ (reference sequence). With V trimmed by 4 bases and J by 4 bases, 3 bases remained unmatched. As DNA, the CDR3 is TGTGCCAGCAGCTCGTCAGGGGGCACTGAAGCTTTCTTT. Amino acids: CASSSSGGTEAFF.

The V gene is TRBV6-4, the J gene TRBJ2-7; the match to TRBD2 covers 8 bases. The germline V gene has CDR1 MRHNA and CDR2 SNTAGT. The CDR3 spans 16 residues. The V gene end was trimmed by 3 bases and the J gene end by 6 bases; junction bases not matched to a gene: 13. The CDR3 DNA follows: TGTGCCAGCAGTGATGGTCCCAAGCGGGGGTCAGGCGAGCAGTACTTC. This codes for CASSDGPKRGSGEQYF.

The chain couples TRBV2 to TRBJ1-2; 7 nucleotides line up with TRBD1. Germline CDR1 reads SNHLY; CDR2 reads FYNNEI. J was trimmed by 2 bases and V by 10 bases; bases with no gene match: 16. The CDR3 sequence is 16 residues long. CDR3 loop: CATFNRDSLRNYGYTF. The CDR3 nucleotides read TGTGCCACCTTTAATCGGGACAGCTTGAGGAACTATGGCTACACCTTC.

This clone was seen once. V usage is TRBV19 and J usage is TRBJ1-6; D is unresolved. Trimming pared 7 bases from V and 11 bases from J, leaving 18 bases between. The germline V gene has CDR1 LNHDA and CDR2 SQIVND (reference sequence). CDR3 length: 14 residues. The chain's CDR3 is CASNAGPREAPLHF. In DNA form, the CDR3 reads TGTGCCAGTAATGCCGGGCCTCGGGAGGCACCCCTCCACTTT. Variable domain in full (rest from reference TRBV19 and TRBJ1-6): DGGITQSPKYLFRKEGQNVTLSCEQNLNHDAMYWYRQDPGQGLRLIYYSQIVNDFQKGDIAEGYSVSREKKESFPLTVTSAQKNPTAFYLCASNAGPREAPLHFGNGTRLTVT.

This chain uses TRBV11-2 with TRBJ1-6, with a possible D match to TRBD1 (6 bases). V gave up 4 bases and J gave up 10 bases, with 11 bases separating them. The CDR3 totals 13 residues. Looked up from germline, CDR1 is SGHAT and CDR2 is FQNNGV. CDR3 nucleotides: TGTGCCAGCAGCTCGACAGGATACTCACCCCTCCACTTT. Its protein is CASSSTGYSPLHF.

The chain is built from TRBV7-2 and TRBJ1-2; 8 nucleotides agree with TRBD1. Germline CDR1 SGHTA, CDR2 FQGNSA. Trimming at V came to 4 bases and at J to 3 bases, leaving 10 bases not matched to a gene. CDR3 length: 16 amino acids. CDR3 residues: CASSSASGGRDYGYTF. CDR3 DNA: TGTGCCAGCAGCTCAGCCTCAGGGGGCAGAGACTATGGCTACACCTTC.

This clone occurred once. This sequence joins TRBV19 and TRBJ1-5, with D perhaps matching TRBD1 (6 bases). Per the germline V gene, CDR1 is LNHDA and CDR2 is SQIVND (reference sequence). V lost 6 bases to trimming and J lost 6 bases, with 15 bases between them. This CDR3 is 14 amino acids long. CDR3 coding DNA: TGTGCCAGTAGCAGAGACAGGTCCGGTCAGCCCCAGCATTTT. Translation: CASSRDRSGQPQHF.